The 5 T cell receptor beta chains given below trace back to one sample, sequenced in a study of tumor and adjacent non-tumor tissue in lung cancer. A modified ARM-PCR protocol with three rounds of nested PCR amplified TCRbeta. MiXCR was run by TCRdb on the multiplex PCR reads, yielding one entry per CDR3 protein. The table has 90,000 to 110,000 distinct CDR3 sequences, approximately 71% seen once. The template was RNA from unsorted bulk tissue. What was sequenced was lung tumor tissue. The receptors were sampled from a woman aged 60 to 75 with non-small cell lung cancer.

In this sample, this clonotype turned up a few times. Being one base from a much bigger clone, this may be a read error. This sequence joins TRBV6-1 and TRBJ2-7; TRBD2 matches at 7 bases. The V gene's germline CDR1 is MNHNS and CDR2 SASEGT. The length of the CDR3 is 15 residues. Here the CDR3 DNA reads TGTGTCAGCAGCGCCGTCGGAGCGGGGAACTACGAGCAGTACTTC. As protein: CVSSAVGAGNYEQYF.

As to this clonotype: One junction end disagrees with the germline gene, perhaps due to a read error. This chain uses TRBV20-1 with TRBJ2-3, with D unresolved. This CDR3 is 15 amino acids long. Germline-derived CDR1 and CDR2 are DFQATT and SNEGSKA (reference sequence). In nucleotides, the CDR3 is TGCAGTGGCAATGGTGAGAGAGGCGGCACAGATACGCAATATTTT. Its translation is CSGNGERGGTDTQYF.

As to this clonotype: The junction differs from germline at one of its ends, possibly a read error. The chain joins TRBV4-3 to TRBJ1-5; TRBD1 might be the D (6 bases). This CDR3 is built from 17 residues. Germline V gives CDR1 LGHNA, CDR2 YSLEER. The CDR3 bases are TGCGCCAGTAGCCAAGACTTTCAGGGGTCCTCTAGACAGCCCCAGCATTTT. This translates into CASSQDFQGSSRQPQHF.

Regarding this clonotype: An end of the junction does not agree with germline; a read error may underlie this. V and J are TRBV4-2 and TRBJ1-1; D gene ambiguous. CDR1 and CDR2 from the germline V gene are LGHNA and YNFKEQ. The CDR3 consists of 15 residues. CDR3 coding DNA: TGTGTCAGCAGCCAAGAGGCGGTTGTTGGCACTGAAACTTTCTTT. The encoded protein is CVSSQEAVVGTETFF.

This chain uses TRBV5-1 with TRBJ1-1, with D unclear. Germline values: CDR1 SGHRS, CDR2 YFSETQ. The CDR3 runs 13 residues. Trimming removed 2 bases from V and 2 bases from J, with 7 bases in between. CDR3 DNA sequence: TGCGCCAGCAGCTTACTGGTTAACACTGAAGCTTTCTTT. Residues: CASSLLVNTEAFF.